The 23 T cell receptor beta chains below come from one sample, sequenced in a study of blood T cell repertoires in COVID-19. Generated by immunoSEQ multiplex PCR, the TCRdb table keeps only in-frame clones and is missing some. The sample holds 200,000 to 300,000 clones; 65% to 90% are singletons and the top ten take roughly 1.9%. The specimen sequenced was peripheral blood. These receptors came from a man aged 30-40 years with active or convalescent COVID-19.

The chain carries TRBV6-5 and TRBJ1-1; 10 bases are shared with TRBD1. Germline CDR1 MNHEY, CDR2 SVGAGI. The V gene end was trimmed by 6 bases and the J gene end by 5 bases; junction bases not matched to a gene: 9. The CDR3 has 15 amino acids. This CDR3 reads CASRARQGADTEAFF. The CDR3, as DNA: TGTGCCAGCAGGGCCAGACAGGGGGCTGATACTGAAGCTTTCTTT.

As concerns this clone: One junction end disagrees with the germline gene, perhaps due to a read error. The chain combines TRBV7-2 with TRBJ2-3, with TRBD2 matching 13 bases. Looked up from germline, CDR1 is SGHTA and CDR2 is FQGNSA. The CDR3 sequence is 13 residues long. The chain's CDR3 is CASSLVGLAGLIF. CDR3 nucleotide sequence: TGTGCCAGCAGCTTAGTGGGACTAGCGGGGCTAATCTTT.

This chain links TRBV2 with TRBJ1-2; tentatively, D is TRBD1 (5 bases). CDR3 length: 11 amino acids. Trimming stripped 6 bases from V and 6 bases from J, with 8 bases between. Germline CDR1 is SNHLY and CDR2 is FYNNEI. CDR3 loop: CASRGGDGYTF. For the CDR3, the DNA is TGTGCCAGCAGGGGGGGAGATGGCTACACCTTC.

The chain links TRBV29-1 to TRBJ1-4, with 10 nucleotides matching TRBD1. The CDR3 extends over 15 amino acids. The V gene's germline CDR1 is SQVTM and CDR2 ANQGSEA. J lost 0 bases, V lost 4 bases, and 2 bases had no gene match. CDR3: CSVGDRGATNEKLFF. For the CDR3, the DNA is TGCAGCGTTGGGGACAGGGGTGCAACTAATGAAAAACTGTTTTTT. Combining the CDR3 with reference TRBV29-1 and TRBJ1-4 gives the whole variable domain SAVISQKPSRDICQRGTSLTIQCQVDSQVTMMFWYRQQPGQSLTLIATANQGSEATYESGFVIDKFPISRPNLTFSTLTVSNMSPEDSSIYLCSVGDRGATNEKLFFGSGTQLSVL.

V is TRBV23-1 and J is TRBJ2-7; TRBD1 agrees at 9 bases. TRBV23-1 is recorded as an ORF, its role being uncertain. V shed 8 bases and J 2 bases; nucleotides not matched to a gene: 4. The CDR3 is made up of 13 amino acids. This CDR3 reads CASRGDRAYEQYF. Written as DNA, the CDR3 is TGCGCCAGCCGGGGGGACAGGGCCTACGAGCAGTACTTC.

This clone was counted a single time. The rearrangement links TRBV11-2 to TRBJ2-3; TRBD2 matches at 9 bases. V shed 5 bases and J 5 bases; nucleotides not matched to a gene: 14. The germline V gene encodes CDR1 SGHAT and CDR2 FQNNGV. The CDR3 loop spans 17 amino acids. CDR3 in amino acids: CASSPGSGGGALDTQYF. For the CDR3, the DNA is TGTGCCAGCAGCCCCGGCAGTGGCGGGGGGGCCTTAGATACGCAGTATTTT.

This chain uses TRBV7-2 with TRBJ2-7; 8 bases align to TRBD2. The germline gives CDR1 SGHTA, CDR2 FQGNSA. The V and J ends lost 0 bases and 3 bases, in that order; junction bases with no gene match: 7. This CDR3 comprises 16 residues. CDR3 protein: CASSLAAGADFYEQYF. The CDR3 bases are TGTGCCAGCAGCTTAGCAGCGGGGGCTGACTTCTACGAGCAGTACTTC.

J is TRBJ1-1 and V is TRBV5-4; D remains ambiguous. This CDR3 is 15 amino acids long. CDR1 and CDR2 (germline): SGHNT, YYREEE (reference sequence). V lost 0 bases, J lost 0 bases, and 9 bases lay in between. CDR3 sequence (DNA): TGTGCCAGCAGCTTGGACGGGAAACTGAACACTGAAGCTTTCTTT. Translated, it gives CASSLDGKLNTEAFF.

The gene calls are TRBV12-3 or TRBV12-4 and TRBJ2-7; the D is unclear. The CDR3 is 13 residues long. V lost 3 bases, J lost 2 bases, and 8 bases lay in between. CDR3 residues: CASSFTATYEQYF. The CDR3, as DNA: TGTGCCAGCAGTTTTACAGCAACCTACGAGCAGTACTTC.

CDR3 DNA: TGTGCCAGCAGCCCGGGTGGGGGGGATACGCAGTATTTT. Amino acids: CASSPGGGDTQYF. V usage is TRBV9 and J usage is TRBJ2-3; a possible D gene is TRBD2 (6 bases). The length of the CDR3 is 13 residues. The V gene's germline CDR1 is SGDLS and CDR2 YYNGEE. Trimming left V 4 bases short and J 6 bases short, with 12 bases between.

This clone was picked up a small number of times. The chain carries TRBV27 and TRBJ1-5; D might be TRBD1 (6 bases). Germline V gene data show CDR1 as MNHEY and CDR2 as SMNVEV (reference sequence). This CDR3 region has 18 residues. V was pared by 3 bases and J by 0 bases, with 18 bases between. DNA of the CDR3: TGTGCCAGCAGTTTTGGGGGCCCCAGCTTCGCTAGCAATCAGCCCCAGCATTTT. Translation: CASSFGGPSFASNQPQHF.

The chain links TRBV5-8 to TRBJ2-4; perhaps TRBD1 as D (7 bases). Germline V gene sequence: CDR1 SGHTS, CDR2 YDEGEE. This CDR3 is built from 17 residues. Trimming took off 8 bases at V and 0 bases at J, with 21 bases between the two ends. The CDR3 DNA follows: TGTGCCAGAGGTCAGGGGGGCACCTCCCTAGCCAAAAACATTCAGTACTTC. Protein product: CARGQGGTSLAKNIQYF.

This clone came up once. The chain combines TRBV18 with TRBJ2-7, with TRBD1 matching 7 bases. The junction had 6 bases not matched to a gene; V was cut back by 3 bases and J by 1 base. This CDR3 is 15 amino acids long. The germline V gene encodes CDR1 KGHSH and CDR2 LQKENI. Here the CDR3 reads CASSPETGSSYEQYF. The DNA of the CDR3 is TGTGCCAGCTCACCGGAGACAGGGTCATCCTACGAGCAGTACTTC. Looking up the rest from reference TRBV18 and TRBJ2-7 gives the full variable domain: NAGVMQNPRHLVRRRGQEARLRCSPMKGHSHVYWYRQLPEEGLKFMVYLQKENIIDESGMPKERFSAEFPKEGPSILRIQQVVRGDSAAYFCASSPETGSSYEQYFGPGTRLTVT.

The chain joins TRBV28 to TRBJ1-1, with 7 bases fitting TRBD1. Germline trimming cut 6 bases from V and 12 bases from J; bases unmatched to any gene: 13. CDR3 length: 13 residues. Per germline, CDR1 MDHEN and CDR2 SYDVKM. CDR3: CASRHPLGGEPFF. The CDR3 DNA reads as TGTGCCAGCAGGCACCCTCTAGGGGGCGAACCTTTCTTT.

This chain links TRBV3-1 (or the pseudogene TRBV3-2) with TRBJ2-7; D is unresolved. Germline CDR1 and CDR2: LGHDT and YNNKEL (reference sequence). V lost 4 bases, J lost 4 bases, and 17 bases lay in between. The CDR3 has 15 residues. As DNA, the CDR3 is TGTGCCAGCAGCCCCCTTTTCGATGGGCTGTACGAGCAGTACTTC. Amino acid sequence: CASSPLFDGLYEQYF.

This chain uses TRBV6-5 with TRBJ1-1; D not certain. The CDR3 is 11 residues long. Germline V CDR1 and CDR2: MNHEY, SVGAGI. The V and J ends lost 2 bases and 4 bases respectively, with 2 bases between them. Here the CDR3 DNA reads TGTGCCAGCAGTTACCTCACTGAAGCTTTCTTT. It yields the protein CASSYLTEAFF.

The V call is TRBV5-5, the J call TRBJ2-3; 9 bases are a match to TRBD2. Trimming at V came to 4 bases and at J to 0 bases, leaving 3 bases not matched to a gene. The CDR3 totals 15 residues. Germline V lookup: CDR1 SGHKS, CDR2 YYEKEE (reference sequence). CDR3 protein: CASSAGTSSTDTQYF. The CDR3 nucleotides are TGTGCCAGCAGCGCCGGGACTAGCAGCACAGATACGCAGTATTTT.

The chain combines TRBV19 with TRBJ1-1, with D hard to call. The germline V gene encodes CDR1 LNHDA and CDR2 SQIVND (reference sequence). The CDR3 runs 16 residues. Trimming removed 0 bases from V and 10 bases from J, with 21 bases in between. The CDR3 spells CASSIDPPLMAPGAFF. DNA of the CDR3: TGTGCCAGTAGTATAGATCCTCCGCTAATGGCCCCGGGAGCTTTCTTT.

V is TRBV5-6 and J is TRBJ1-6; unclear D gene. Germline V lookup: CDR1 SGHDT, CDR2 YYEEEE. V lost 0 bases and J 4 bases, leaving 5 bases between the germline ends. The CDR3 has 14 amino acids. CDR3 DNA: TGTGCCAGCAGCTTGGGGGAGTATAATTCACCCCTCCACTTT. Translated: CASSLGEYNSPLHF.

CDR3 bases: TGCGCCAGCAGTGAGGTGCTCGGCGGCACTGAAGCTTTCTTT. It encodes CASSEVLGGTEAFF. The chain links TRBV10-2 to TRBJ1-1; D not certain. In germline, CDR1 is WSHSY, CDR2 SAAADI. The V end was cut by 2 bases, the J end by 4 bases, with 11 bases between. This CDR3 has 14 amino acids.

The rearrangement links TRBV6-2 or TRBV6-3 to TRBJ1-1; 10 bases agree with TRBD1. V was pared by 6 bases and J by 1 base, with 14 bases of the junction left unmatched. The CDR3 totals 18 residues. The germline CDR1 and CDR2 sequences are MNHEY and SVGEGT. CDR3: CASSRRQGAVLTNTEAFF. The DNA for the CDR3 is TGTGCCAGCAGCCGGAGACAGGGGGCCGTACTAACGAACACTGAAGCTTTCTTT.

The chain carries TRBV27 and TRBJ1-6; maybe TRBD1 (5 bases). Looked up from germline, CDR1 is MNHEY and CDR2 is SMNVEV (reference sequence). The CDR3 runs 14 residues. V was cut by 2 bases and J by 6 bases, with 8 bases left in between. The CDR3 bases are TGTGCCAGCAGTTTAGAGACAGCTAATTCACCCCTCCACTTT. This codes for CASSLETANSPLHF.

The V call is TRBV18, the J call TRBJ1-3; D is possibly TRBD1 (6 bases). CDR1 and CDR2 from the germline V gene are KGHSH and LQKENI. The CDR3 spans 14 residues. V lost 7 bases to trimming and J lost 8 bases, with 18 bases between them. In DNA, the CDR3 is TGTGCCAGCTTCAAAGACAGGATTTTGGACACCATATATTTT. It specifies CASFKDRILDTIYF.